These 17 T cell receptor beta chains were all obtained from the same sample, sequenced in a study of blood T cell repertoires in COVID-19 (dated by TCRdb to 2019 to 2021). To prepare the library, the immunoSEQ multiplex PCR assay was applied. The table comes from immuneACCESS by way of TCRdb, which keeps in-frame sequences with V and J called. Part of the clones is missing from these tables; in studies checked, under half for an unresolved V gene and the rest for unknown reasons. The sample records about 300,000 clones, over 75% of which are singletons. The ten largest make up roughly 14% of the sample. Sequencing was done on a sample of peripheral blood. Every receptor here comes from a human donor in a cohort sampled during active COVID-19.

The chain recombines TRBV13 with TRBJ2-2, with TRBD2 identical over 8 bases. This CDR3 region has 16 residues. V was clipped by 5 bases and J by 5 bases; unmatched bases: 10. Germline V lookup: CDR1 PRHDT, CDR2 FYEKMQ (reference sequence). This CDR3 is CASSPVKGLGTGELFF. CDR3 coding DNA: TGTGCCAGCAGCCCGGTAAAGGGACTAGGGACCGGGGAGCTGTTTTTT.

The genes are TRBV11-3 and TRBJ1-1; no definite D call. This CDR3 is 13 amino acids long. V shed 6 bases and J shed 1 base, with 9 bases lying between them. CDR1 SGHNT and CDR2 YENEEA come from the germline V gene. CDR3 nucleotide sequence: TGTGCCAGCAGTGAAGGGAGGAACACTGAAGCTTTCTTT. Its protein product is CASSEGRNTEAFF.

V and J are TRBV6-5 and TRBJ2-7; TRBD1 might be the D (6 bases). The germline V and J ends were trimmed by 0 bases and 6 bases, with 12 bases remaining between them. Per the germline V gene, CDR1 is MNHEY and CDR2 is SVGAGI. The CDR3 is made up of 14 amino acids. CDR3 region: CASSYSGRGPEQYF. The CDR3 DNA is TGTGCCAGCAGTTACTCGGGCAGGGGACCCGAGCAGTACTTC.

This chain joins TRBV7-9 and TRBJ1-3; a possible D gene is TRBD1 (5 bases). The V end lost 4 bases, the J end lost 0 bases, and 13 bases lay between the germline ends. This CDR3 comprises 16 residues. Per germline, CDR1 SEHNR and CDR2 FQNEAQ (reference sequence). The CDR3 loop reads CASSSPWGDSGNTIYF. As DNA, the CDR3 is TGTGCCAGCAGCTCCCCATGGGGGGACTCTGGAAACACCATATATTTT.

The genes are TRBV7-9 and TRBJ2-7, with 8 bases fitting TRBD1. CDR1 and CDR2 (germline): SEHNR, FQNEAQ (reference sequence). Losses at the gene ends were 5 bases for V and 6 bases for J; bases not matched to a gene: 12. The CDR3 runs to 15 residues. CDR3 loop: CASSPQGQVGSEQYF. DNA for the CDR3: TGTGCCAGCAGCCCACAGGGACAGGTCGGGAGCGAGCAGTACTTC.

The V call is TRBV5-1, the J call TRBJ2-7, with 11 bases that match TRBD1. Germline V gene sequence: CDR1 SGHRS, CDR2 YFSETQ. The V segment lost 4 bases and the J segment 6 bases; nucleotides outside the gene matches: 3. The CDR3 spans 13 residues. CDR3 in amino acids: CASSLGQGAEQYF. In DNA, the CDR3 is TGCGCCAGCAGCCTAGGACAGGGGGCCGAGCAGTACTTC.

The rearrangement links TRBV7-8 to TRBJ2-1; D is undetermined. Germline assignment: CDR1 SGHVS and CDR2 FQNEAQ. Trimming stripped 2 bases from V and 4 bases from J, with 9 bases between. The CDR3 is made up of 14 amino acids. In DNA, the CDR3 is TGTGCCAGCAGCTTAAGCGAGCTATACAATGAGCAGTTCTTC. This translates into CASSLSELYNEQFF.

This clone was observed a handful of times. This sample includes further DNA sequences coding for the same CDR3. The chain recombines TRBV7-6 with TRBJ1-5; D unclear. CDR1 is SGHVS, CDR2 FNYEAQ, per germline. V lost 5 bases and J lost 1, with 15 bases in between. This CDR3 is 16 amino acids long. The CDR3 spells CASSLQAGPSNQPQHF. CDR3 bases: TGTGCCAGCAGCCTGCAGGCTGGCCCCAGCAATCAGCCCCAGCATTTT.

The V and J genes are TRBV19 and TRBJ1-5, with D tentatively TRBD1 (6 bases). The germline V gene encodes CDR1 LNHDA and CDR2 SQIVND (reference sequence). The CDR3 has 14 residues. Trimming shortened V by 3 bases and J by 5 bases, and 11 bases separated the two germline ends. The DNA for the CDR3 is TGTGCCAGTAGTATGGACAGCCAGGATCAGCCCCAGCATTTT. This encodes CASSMDSQDQPQHF.

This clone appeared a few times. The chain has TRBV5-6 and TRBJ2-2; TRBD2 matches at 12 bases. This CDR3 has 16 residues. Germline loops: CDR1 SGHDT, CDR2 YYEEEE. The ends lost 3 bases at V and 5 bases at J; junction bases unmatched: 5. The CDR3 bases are TGTGCCAGCAGCTCTACACTAGCGGGAGGAACCGGGGAGCTGTTTTTT. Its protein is CASSSTLAGGTGELFF.

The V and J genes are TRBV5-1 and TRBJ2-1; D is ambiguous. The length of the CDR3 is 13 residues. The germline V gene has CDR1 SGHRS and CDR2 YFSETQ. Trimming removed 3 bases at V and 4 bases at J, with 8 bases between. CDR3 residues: CASSSFTYNEQFF. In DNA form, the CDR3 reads TGCGCCAGCAGCTCATTTACTTACAATGAGCAGTTCTTC.

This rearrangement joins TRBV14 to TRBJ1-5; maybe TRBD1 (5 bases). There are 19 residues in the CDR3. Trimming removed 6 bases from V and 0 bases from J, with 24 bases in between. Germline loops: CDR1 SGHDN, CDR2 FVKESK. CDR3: CASSYSWGGKEVSNQPQHF. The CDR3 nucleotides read TGTGCCAGCAGTTACTCCTGGGGGGGAAAGGAGGTTAGCAATCAGCCCCAGCATTTT.

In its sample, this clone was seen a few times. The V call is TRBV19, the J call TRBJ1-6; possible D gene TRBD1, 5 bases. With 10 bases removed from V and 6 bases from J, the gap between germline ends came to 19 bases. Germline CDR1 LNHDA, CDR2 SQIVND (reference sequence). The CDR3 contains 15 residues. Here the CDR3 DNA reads TGTGCCACTCAAGACAGCGCAAACGTTAATTCACCCCTCCACTTT. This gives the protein CATQDSANVNSPLHF.

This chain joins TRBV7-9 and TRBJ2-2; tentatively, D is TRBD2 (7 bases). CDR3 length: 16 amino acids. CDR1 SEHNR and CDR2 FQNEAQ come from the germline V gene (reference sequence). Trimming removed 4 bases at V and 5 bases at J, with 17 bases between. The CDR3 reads CASSSRGLAETGELFF. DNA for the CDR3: TGTGCCAGCAGCTCCAGGGGTCTAGCGGAGACCGGGGAGCTGTTTTTT.

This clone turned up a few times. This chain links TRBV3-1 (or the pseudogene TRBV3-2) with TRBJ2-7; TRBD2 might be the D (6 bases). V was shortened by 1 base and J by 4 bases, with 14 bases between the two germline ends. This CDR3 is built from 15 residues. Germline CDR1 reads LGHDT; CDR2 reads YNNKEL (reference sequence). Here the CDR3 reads CASSQGGNPTYEQYF. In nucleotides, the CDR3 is TGTGCCAGCAGCCAAGGCGGGAACCCCACTTACGAGCAGTACTTC.

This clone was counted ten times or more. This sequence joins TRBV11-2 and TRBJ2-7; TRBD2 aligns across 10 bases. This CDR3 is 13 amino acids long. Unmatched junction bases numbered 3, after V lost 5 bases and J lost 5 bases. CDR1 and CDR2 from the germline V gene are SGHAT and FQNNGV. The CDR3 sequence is CASSPSGSDEQYF. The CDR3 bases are TGTGCCAGCAGCCCTAGCGGGAGCGACGAGCAGTACTTC.

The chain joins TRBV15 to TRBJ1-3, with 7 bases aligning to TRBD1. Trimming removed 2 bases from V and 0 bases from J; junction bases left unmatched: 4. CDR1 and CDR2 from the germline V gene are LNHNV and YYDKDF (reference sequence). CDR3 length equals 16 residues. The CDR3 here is CATSRSGQFSGNTIYF. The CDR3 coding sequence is TGTGCCACCAGCAGATCGGGACAGTTCTCTGGAAACACCATATATTTT.